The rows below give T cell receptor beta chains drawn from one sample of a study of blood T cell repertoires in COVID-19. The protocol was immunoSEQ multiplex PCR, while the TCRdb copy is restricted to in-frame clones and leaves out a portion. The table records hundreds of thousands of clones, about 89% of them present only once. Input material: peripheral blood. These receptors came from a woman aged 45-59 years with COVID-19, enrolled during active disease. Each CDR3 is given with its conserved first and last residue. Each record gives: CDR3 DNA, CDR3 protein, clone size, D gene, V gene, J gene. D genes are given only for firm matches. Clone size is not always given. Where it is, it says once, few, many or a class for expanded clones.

CDR3 DNA: TGTGCCTGGAGTGGTTCGTACGAGCAGTACTTC
CDR3 protein: CAWSGSYEQYF
clone size: .
D gene: .
V gene: TRBV30
J gene: TRBJ2-7

CDR3 DNA: TGCGCCAGCAGTAAGGGGCAGAACACTGAAGCTTTCTTT
CDR3 protein: CASSKGQNTEAFF
clone size: .
D gene: .
V gene: TRBV5-1
J gene: TRBJ1-1

CDR3 DNA: TGTGCCAGTAGTATAGTGCGGCAGCCCCAGCATTTT
CDR3 protein: CASSIVRQPQHF
clone size: .
D gene: .
V gene: TRBV19
J gene: TRBJ1-5

CDR3 DNA: TGTGCCAGCAGTGAAGCTAGGGGACAGGCCCTCCCAACTGAAGCTTTCTTT
CDR3 protein: CASSEARGQALPTEAFF
clone size: .
D gene: TRBD1
V gene: TRBV6-1
J gene: TRBJ1-1

CDR3 DNA: TGTGCCACCAGTGAACCGGGACAGCCCACAGATACGCAGTATTTT
CDR3 protein: CATSEPGQPTDTQYF
clone size: .
D gene: TRBD1
V gene: TRBV24-1
J gene: TRBJ2-3

CDR3 DNA: TGTGCCACTACCAGAGGGACTGGAAACACCATATATTTT
CDR3 protein: CATTRGTGNTIYF
clone size: .
D gene: .
V gene: TRBV6-5
J gene: TRBJ1-3

CDR3 DNA: TGTGCCAGCAGTTACTCGCAGGGCGGCTACACCTTC
CDR3 protein: CASSYSQGGYTF
clone size: .
D gene: .
V gene: TRBV6-5
J gene: TRBJ1-2

CDR3 DNA: TGTGCCAGCAGCGAACAGCGGACTGAAGCTTTCTTT
CDR3 protein: CASSEQRTEAFF
clone size: .
D gene: .
V gene: TRBV28
J gene: TRBJ1-1

CDR3 DNA: TGCAGCGTTGTAGAAGGGGGCGGAGAGACCCAGTACTTC
CDR3 protein: CSVVEGGGETQYF
clone size: .
D gene: TRBD1
V gene: TRBV29-1
J gene: TRBJ2-5

CDR3 DNA: TGTGCCAGCAGCCCCCCCATGAGTGAGCAGTTCTTC
CDR3 protein: CASSPPMSEQFF
clone size: once
D gene: .
V gene: TRBV12-3/TRBV12-4
J gene: TRBJ2-1

CDR3 DNA: TGTGCCAGCAGCCAAGATCGGTACCCCACAGATACGCAGTATTTT
CDR3 protein: CASSQDRYPTDTQYF
clone size: .
D gene: .
V gene: TRBV14
J gene: TRBJ2-3

CDR3 DNA: TGCAGTGCTGCTATCGATACGCAGTATTTT
CDR3 protein: CSAAIDTQYF
clone size: .
D gene: .
V gene: TRBV20-1
J gene: TRBJ2-3

CDR3 DNA: TGTGCCAGCAGTTACGGAGACAGGGGGCCCGGGGAGCTGTTTTTT
CDR3 protein: CASSYGDRGPGELFF
clone size: once
D gene: TRBD1
V gene: TRBV6-5
J gene: TRBJ2-2

CDR3 DNA: TGTGCCAGCAGCCCGTTAGCGGGGGGGAACACCGGGGAGCTGTTTTTT
CDR3 protein: CASSPLAGGNTGELFF
clone size: .
D gene: TRBD2
V gene: TRBV7-3
J gene: TRBJ2-2

CDR3 DNA: TGTGCCAGCAGCCGAGGGACAGATACGCAGTATTTT
CDR3 protein: CASSRGTDTQYF
clone size: few
D gene: .
V gene: TRBV11-3
J gene: TRBJ2-3

CDR3 DNA: TGTGCCAGCAGCCCTAGCGGGGGTACCCAAGAGACCCAGTACTTC
CDR3 protein: CASSPSGGTQETQYF
clone size: .
D gene: TRBD2
V gene: TRBV11-1
J gene: TRBJ2-5

CDR3 DNA: TGTGCCAGCAGCGTAGTGGGCAGGGCCCAAGAGACCCAGTACTTC
CDR3 protein: CASSVVGRAQETQYF
clone size: .
D gene: .
V gene: TRBV9
J gene: TRBJ2-5

CDR3 DNA: TGTGCCAGCAGCCGGGGGACCTTGAACACTGAAGCTTTCTTT
CDR3 protein: CASSRGTLNTEAFF
clone size: .
D gene: .
V gene: TRBV7-2
J gene: TRBJ1-1

CDR3 DNA: TGTGCCAGCAGTTACGACAGGGGCCATGAGCAGTTCTTC
CDR3 protein: CASSYDRGHEQFF
clone size: .
D gene: TRBD1
V gene: TRBV6-5
J gene: TRBJ2-1

CDR3 DNA: TGTGCCAGCAGCCTGGCGGGGGGGGCAGAAGTGTACGAGCAGTACTTC
CDR3 protein: CASSLAGGAEVYEQYF
clone size: .
D gene: TRBD2
V gene: TRBV5-4
J gene: TRBJ2-7

CDR3 DNA: TGTGCCAGCAGTCAAGGACTAGCGGGGGCCTACAATGAGCAGTTCTTC
CDR3 protein: CASSQGLAGAYNEQFF
clone size: .
D gene: TRBD2
V gene: TRBV27
J gene: TRBJ2-1

CDR3 DNA: TGTGCCAGCAGCTTGGGCCCGAAAAACTATGGCTACACCTTC
CDR3 protein: CASSLGPKNYGYTF
clone size: .
D gene: .
V gene: TRBV11-2
J gene: TRBJ1-2

CDR3 DNA: TGTGCCATCAGTGCTCTAGGGGCAAACACTGAAGCTTTCTTT
CDR3 protein: CAISALGANTEAFF
clone size: once
D gene: .
V gene: TRBV10-3
J gene: TRBJ1-1

CDR3 DNA: TGTGCCAGCAGCGTTAGACAGAGCTATAATTCACCCCTCCACTTT
CDR3 protein: CASSVRQSYNSPLHF
clone size: .
D gene: .
V gene: TRBV7-3
J gene: TRBJ1-6

CDR3 DNA: TGTGCCAGCAGTTTGAACAGGGACCACGAGCAGTACTTC
CDR3 protein: CASSLNRDHEQYF
clone size: .
D gene: .
V gene: TRBV2
J gene: TRBJ2-7

CDR3 DNA: TGTGCCAGCACCCCGGGACAGGGGGCCGGTGTGGGCTACACCTTC
CDR3 protein: CASTPGQGAGVGYTF
clone size: .
D gene: TRBD1
V gene: TRBV9
J gene: TRBJ1-2

CDR3 DNA: TGTGCCAGCACCGAACAGGGACCGGGGGAGCAGTACTTC
CDR3 protein: CASTEQGPGEQYF
clone size: .
D gene: .
V gene: TRBV7-9
J gene: TRBJ2-7